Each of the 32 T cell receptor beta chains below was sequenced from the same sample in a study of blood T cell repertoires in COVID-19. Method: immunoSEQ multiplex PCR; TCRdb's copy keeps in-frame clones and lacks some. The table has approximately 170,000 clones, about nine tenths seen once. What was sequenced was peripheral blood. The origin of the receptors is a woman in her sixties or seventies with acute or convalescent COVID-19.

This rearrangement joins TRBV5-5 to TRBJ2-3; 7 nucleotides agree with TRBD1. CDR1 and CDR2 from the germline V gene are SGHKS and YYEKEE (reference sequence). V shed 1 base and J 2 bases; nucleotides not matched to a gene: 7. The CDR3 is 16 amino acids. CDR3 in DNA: TGTGCCAGCAGCTTGCCCCCGGGACAGACCACAGATACGCAGTATTTT. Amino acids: CASSLPPGQTTDTQYF.

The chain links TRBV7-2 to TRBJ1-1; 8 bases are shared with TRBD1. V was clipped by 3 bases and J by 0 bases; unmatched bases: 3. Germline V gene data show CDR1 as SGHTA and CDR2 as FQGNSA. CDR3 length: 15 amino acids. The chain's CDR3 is CASSFRGRVNTEAFF. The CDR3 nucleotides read TGTGCCAGCAGCTTCAGGGGGCGGGTGAACACTGAAGCTTTCTTT.

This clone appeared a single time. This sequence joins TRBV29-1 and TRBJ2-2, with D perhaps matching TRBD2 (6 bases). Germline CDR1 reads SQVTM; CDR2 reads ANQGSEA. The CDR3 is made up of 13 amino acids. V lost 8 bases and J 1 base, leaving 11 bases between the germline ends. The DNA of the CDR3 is TGCAGCCTGAGGGACTTGAACACCGGGGAGCTGTTTTTT. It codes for CSLRDLNTGELFF.

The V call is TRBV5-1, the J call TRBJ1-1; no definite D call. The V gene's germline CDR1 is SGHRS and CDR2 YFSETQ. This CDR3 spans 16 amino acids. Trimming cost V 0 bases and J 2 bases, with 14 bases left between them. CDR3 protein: CASSLGPWGGNTEAFF. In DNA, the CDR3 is TGCGCCAGCAGCTTGGGCCCCTGGGGAGGAAACACTGAAGCTTTCTTT.

The CDR3 is CASSLGATQYF. The CDR3 nucleotides are TGTGCCAGCAGTTTGGGAGCAACCCAGTACTTC. The rearrangement joins TRBV28 to TRBJ2-5, with a possible D match to TRBD2 (5 bases). Germline V lookup: CDR1 MDHEN, CDR2 SYDVKM. Trimming pared 3 bases from V and 8 bases from J, leaving 7 bases between. The CDR3 is made up of 11 amino acids.

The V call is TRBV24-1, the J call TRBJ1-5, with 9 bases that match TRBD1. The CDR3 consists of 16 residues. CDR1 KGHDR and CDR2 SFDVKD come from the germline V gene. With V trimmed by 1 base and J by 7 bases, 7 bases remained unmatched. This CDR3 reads CATSDFWDRVCQPQHF. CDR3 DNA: TGTGCCACCAGTGATTTCTGGGACAGGGTGTGCCAGCCCCAGCATTTT.

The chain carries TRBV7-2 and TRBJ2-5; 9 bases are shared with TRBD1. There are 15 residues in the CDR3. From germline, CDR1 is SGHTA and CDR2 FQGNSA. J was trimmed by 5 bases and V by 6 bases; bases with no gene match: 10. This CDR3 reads CASSQRGQGRETQYF. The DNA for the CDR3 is TGTGCCAGCAGTCAGAGGGGACAGGGCAGGGAGACCCAGTACTTC.

In nucleotides, the CDR3 is TGTGCTCGAAGGGGGGGACTAGCGGGAGGGCCGTCAGATACGCAGTATTTT. Translating it yields CARRGGLAGGPSDTQYF. The chain is built from TRBV30 and TRBJ2-3; 16 nucleotides align to TRBD2. This CDR3 is 17 amino acids long. CDR1 GTSNPN and CDR2 SVGIG come from the germline V gene (reference sequence).

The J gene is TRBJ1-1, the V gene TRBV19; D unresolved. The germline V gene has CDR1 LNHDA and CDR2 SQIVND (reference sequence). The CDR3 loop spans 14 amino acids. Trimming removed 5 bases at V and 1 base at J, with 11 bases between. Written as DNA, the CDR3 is TGTGCCAGTAGTCTCCAACAAAGGAACACTGAAGCTTTCTTT. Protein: CASSLQQRNTEAFF.

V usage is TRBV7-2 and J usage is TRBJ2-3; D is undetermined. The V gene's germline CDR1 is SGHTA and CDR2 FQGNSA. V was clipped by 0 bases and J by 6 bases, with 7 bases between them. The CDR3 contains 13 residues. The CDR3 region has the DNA TGTGCCAGCAGCTTAGCCCTAACGGATACGCAGTATTTT. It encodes CASSLALTDTQYF.

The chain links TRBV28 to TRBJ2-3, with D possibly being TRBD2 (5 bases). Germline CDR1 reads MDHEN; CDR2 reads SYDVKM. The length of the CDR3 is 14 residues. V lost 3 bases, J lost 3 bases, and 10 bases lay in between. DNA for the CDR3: TGTGCCAGCAGTTTTGGGAGTTGGACAGATACGCAGTATTTT. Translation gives CASSFGSWTDTQYF.

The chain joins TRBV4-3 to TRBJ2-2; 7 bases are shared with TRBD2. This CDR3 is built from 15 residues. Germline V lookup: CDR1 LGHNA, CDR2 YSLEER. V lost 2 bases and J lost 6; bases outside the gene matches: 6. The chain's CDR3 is CASSQRQGLAGELFF. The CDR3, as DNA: TGCGCCAGCAGCCAACGCCAAGGACTAGCCGGGGAGCTGTTTTTT.

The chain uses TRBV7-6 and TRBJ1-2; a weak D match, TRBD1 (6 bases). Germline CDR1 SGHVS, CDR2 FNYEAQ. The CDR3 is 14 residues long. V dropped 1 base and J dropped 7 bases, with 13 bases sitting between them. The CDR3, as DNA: TGTGCCAGCAGCTTAGTGACAGGTTGGGCTGGCTACACCTTC. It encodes CASSLVTGWAGYTF.

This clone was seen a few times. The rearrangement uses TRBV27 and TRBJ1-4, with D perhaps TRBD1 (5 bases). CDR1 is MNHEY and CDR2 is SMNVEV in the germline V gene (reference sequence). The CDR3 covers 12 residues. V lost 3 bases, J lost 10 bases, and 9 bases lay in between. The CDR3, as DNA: TGTGCCAGCAGTTTTCTGCAGGGAAAACTGTTTTTT. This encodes CASSFLQGKLFF.

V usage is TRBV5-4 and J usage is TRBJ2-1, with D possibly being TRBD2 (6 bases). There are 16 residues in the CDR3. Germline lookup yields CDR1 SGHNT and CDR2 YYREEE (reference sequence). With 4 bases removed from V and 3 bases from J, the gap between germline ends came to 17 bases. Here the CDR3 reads CASSRPGTENYNEQFF. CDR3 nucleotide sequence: TGTGCCAGCAGCCGTCCCGGGACTGAAAACTACAATGAGCAGTTCTTC.

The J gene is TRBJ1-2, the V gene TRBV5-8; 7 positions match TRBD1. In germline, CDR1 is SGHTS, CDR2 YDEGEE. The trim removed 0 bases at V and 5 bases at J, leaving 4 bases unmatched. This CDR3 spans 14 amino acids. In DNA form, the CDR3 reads TGTGCCAGCAGCTTGGAGACAGGGTATTATGGCTACACCTTC. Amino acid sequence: CASSLETGYYGYTF.

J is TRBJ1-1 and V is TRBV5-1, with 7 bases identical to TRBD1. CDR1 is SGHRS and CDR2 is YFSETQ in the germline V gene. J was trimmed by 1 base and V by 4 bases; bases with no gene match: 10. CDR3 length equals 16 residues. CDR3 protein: CASSPPTGIGNTEAFF. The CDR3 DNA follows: TGCGCCAGCAGCCCCCCGACAGGGATAGGGAACACTGAAGCTTTCTTT.

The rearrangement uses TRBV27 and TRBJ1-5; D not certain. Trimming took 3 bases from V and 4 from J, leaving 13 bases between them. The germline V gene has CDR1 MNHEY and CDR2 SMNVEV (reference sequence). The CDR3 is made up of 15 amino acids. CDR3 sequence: CASSFSAVVNQPQHF. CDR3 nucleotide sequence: TGTGCCAGCAGTTTCTCGGCGGTGGTTAATCAGCCCCAGCATTTT.

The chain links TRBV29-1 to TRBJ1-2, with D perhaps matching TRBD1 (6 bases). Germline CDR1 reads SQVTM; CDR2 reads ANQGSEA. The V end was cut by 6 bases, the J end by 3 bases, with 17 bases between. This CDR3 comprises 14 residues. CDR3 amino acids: CSVESGHEYYGYTF. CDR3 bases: TGCAGCGTAGAATCGGGACACGAATACTATGGCTACACCTTC.

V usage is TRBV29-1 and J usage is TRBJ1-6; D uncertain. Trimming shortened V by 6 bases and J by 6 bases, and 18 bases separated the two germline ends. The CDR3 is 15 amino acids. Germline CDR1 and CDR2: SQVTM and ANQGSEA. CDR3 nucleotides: TGCAGCGTCCGAGAGGGTCAAGGCTCTAATTCACCCCTCCACTTT. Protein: CSVREGQGSNSPLHF.

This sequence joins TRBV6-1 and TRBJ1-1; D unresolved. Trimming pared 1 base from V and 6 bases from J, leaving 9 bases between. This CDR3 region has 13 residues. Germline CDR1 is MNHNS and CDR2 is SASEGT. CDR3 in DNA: TGTGCCAGCAGTGAAGGCGGGTACCCTGAAGCTTTCTTT. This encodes CASSEGGYPEAFF.

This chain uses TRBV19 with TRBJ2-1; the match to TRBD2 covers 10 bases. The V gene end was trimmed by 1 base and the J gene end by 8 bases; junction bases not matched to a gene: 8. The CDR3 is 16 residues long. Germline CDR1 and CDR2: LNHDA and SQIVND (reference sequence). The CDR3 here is CASSIAVTSGIDEQFF. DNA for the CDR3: TGTGCCAGTAGTATAGCTGTCACTAGCGGGATCGATGAGCAGTTCTTC.

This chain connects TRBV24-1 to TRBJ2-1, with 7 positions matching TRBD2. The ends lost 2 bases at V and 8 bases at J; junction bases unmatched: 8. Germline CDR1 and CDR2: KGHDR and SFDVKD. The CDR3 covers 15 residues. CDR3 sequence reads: CATSDSGLVMDEQFF. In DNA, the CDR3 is TGTGCCACCAGTGATTCCGGACTAGTCATGGATGAGCAGTTCTTC.

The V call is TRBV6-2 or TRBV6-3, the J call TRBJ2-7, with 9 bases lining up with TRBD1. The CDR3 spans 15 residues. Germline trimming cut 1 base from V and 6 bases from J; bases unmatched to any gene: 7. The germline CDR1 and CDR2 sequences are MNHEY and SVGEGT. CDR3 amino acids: CASSYWGTGTGEQYF. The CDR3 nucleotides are TGTGCCAGCAGTTACTGGGGGACAGGGACAGGCGAGCAGTACTTC.

The CDR3 sequence is CASSLVWDRVHSPLHF. The CDR3 coding sequence is TGTGCCAGCAGCTTAGTCTGGGACAGGGTCCATTCACCCCTCCACTTT. V usage is TRBV7-8 and J usage is TRBJ1-6, with TRBD1 identical over 9 bases. J was trimmed by 8 bases and V by 1 base; bases with no gene match: 6. This CDR3 has 16 amino acids. The germline V gene encodes CDR1 SGHVS and CDR2 FQNEAQ.

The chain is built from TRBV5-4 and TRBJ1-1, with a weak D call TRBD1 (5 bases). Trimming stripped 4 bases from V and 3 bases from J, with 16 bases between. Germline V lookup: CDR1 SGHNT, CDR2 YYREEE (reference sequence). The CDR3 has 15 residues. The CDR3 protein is CASSPPGRGDTEAFF. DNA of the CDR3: TGTGCCAGCAGCCCACCCGGGCGGGGGGACACTGAAGCTTTCTTT.

The CDR3 DNA is TGCGCCAGCAGCTTGGAAGGGGACTATAATTCACCCCTCCACTTT. Translated, it gives CASSLEGDYNSPLHF. The chain carries TRBV5-1 and TRBJ1-6, with D perhaps TRBD1 (5 bases). The CDR3 sequence is 15 residues long. Germline V gives CDR1 SGHRS, CDR2 YFSETQ. V was clipped by 0 bases and J by 3 bases, with 7 bases between them.

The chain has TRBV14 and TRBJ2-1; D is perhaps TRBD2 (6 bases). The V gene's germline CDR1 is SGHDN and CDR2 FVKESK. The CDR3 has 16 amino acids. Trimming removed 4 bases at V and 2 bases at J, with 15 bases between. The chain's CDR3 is CASSLLSLAPYNEQFF. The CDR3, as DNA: TGTGCCAGCAGCCTCCTTTCGCTAGCGCCCTACAATGAGCAGTTCTTC.

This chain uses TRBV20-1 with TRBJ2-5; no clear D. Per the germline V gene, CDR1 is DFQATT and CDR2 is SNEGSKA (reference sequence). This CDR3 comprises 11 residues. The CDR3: CSGVSFETQYF. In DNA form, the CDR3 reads TGCAGCGGAGTCTCCTTTGAGACCCAGTACTTC.

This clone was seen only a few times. The CDR3 nucleotides read TGTGCCAGCACCATAGACTATTCACCCCTCCACTTT. Protein: CASTIDYSPLHF. The chain uses TRBV7-2 and TRBJ1-6; D is undetermined. The V gene lost 7 bases and the J gene lost 8 bases, with 9 bases spanning the gap. The CDR3 is 12 amino acids. Germline V gene lookup returns CDR1 SGHTA and CDR2 FQGNSA. The complete variable domain, with remaining parts taken from reference TRBV7-2 and TRBJ1-6, reads GAGVSQSPSNKVTEKGKDVELRCDPISGHTALYWYRQSLGQGLEFLIYFQGNSAPDKSGLPSDRFSAERTGGSVSTLTIQRTQQEDSAVYLCASTIDYSPLHFGNGTRLTVT.

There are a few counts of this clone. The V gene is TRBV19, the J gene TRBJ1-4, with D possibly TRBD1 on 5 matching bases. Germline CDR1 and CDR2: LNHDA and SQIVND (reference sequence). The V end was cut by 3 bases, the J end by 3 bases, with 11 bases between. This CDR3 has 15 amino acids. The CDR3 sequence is CASSMGGIPNEKLFF. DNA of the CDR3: TGTGCCAGTAGTATGGGGGGTATACCTAATGAAAAACTGTTTTTT. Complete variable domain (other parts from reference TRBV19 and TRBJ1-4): DGGITQSPKYLFRKEGQNVTLSCEQNLNHDAMYWYRQDPGQGLRLIYYSQIVNDFQKGDIAEGYSVSREKKESFPLTVTSAQKNPTAFYLCASSMGGIPNEKLFFGSGTQLSVL.

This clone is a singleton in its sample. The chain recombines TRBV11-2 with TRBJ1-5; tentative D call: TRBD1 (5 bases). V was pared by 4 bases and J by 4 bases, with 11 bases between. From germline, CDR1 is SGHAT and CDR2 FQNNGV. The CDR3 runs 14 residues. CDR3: CASSYGGPNQPQHF. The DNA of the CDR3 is TGTGCCAGCAGCTACGGGGGACCTAATCAGCCCCAGCATTTT.